A single sample is the source of the 9 T cell receptor beta chains below, sequenced in a study of T cells and Merkel cell carcinoma outcomes. Here immunoSEQ multiplex PCR was the method, and the copy in TCRdb shows in-frame clones only, minus some. The sample contains 8,000 to 9,500 clones, around 80% of which appear only once. Sequencing input: tumor tissue from Merkel cell carcinoma. The source is a human donor with Merkel cell carcinoma.

The chain recombines TRBV6-1 with TRBJ1-5, with D uncertain. The CDR3 has 13 residues. Germline V gives CDR1 MNHNS, CDR2 SASEGT. Trimming took 6 bases from V and 4 from J, leaving 10 bases between them. The CDR3 loop reads CASRGFMNQPQHF. Here the CDR3 DNA reads TGTGCCAGCAGGGGGTTCATGAATCAGCCCCAGCATTTT.

This sequence joins TRBV6-6 and TRBJ2-2; the match to TRBD1 covers 9 bases. Germline V gene data show CDR1 as MNHNY and CDR2 as SVGAGI (reference sequence). The CDR3 spans 15 residues. Germline trimming cut 8 bases from V and 4 bases from J; bases unmatched to any gene: 8. For the CDR3, the DNA is TGTGCCAGCTCGCTGGACAGGGGAGCCACCGGGGAGCTGTTTTTT. This translates into CASSLDRGATGELFF.

For this clone: The junction does not match germline at one end; this may be a read error. The V call is TRBV27, the J call TRBJ1-5; 7 bases align to TRBD1. CDR3 length: 13 amino acids. CDR1 MNHEY and CDR2 SMNVEV come from the germline V gene (reference sequence). This CDR3 reads CASRFRGNQPQHF. DNA of the CDR3: TGTGCCAGCCGTTTCAGGGGGAATCAGCCCCAGCATTTT.

This CDR3 is CASSSRDQRGDTQYF. The CDR3 nucleotides are TGTGCCAGCAGCTCGAGGGACCAGCGGGGGGATACGCAGTATTTT. V gene TRBV11-2 combines with J gene TRBJ2-3; 8 bases are shared with TRBD2. The germline CDR1 and CDR2 sequences are SGHAT and FQNNGV. The CDR3 length is 15 residues. Losses at the gene ends were 4 bases for V and 6 bases for J; bases not matched to a gene: 9.

This chain connects TRBV5-1 to TRBJ2-7, with D hard to call. The germline gives CDR1 SGHRS, CDR2 YFSETQ. The V end lost 4 bases, the J end lost 0 bases, and 11 bases lay between the germline ends. The CDR3 runs to 14 residues. For the CDR3, the DNA is TGCGCCAGCAGCCAAGACCCTAGCTCCTACGAGCAGTACTTC. Its translation is CASSQDPSSYEQYF.

The chain uses TRBV28 and TRBJ2-1; no clear D. This CDR3 is 13 amino acids long. Germline assignment: CDR1 MDHEN and CDR2 SYDVKM. V lost 6 bases and J lost 13, with 19 bases in between. The CDR3 is CASSRPSLADQFF. CDR3 nucleotides: TGTGCCAGCAGCCGACCCTCCTTAGCCGACCAGTTCTTC.

This clone was seen only once. This chain links TRBV28 with TRBJ2-7; D is possibly TRBD2 (6 bases). Germline-derived CDR1 and CDR2 are MDHEN and SYDVKM. The V and J ends lost 3 bases and 2 bases respectively, with 11 bases between them. This CDR3 has 14 residues. This CDR3 is CASSFWGEAYEQYF. The CDR3 nucleotides are TGTGCCAGCAGTTTTTGGGGGGAGGCCTACGAGCAGTACTTC.

The genes are TRBV7-2 and TRBJ1-2; no firm D call. V gave up 1 base and J gave up 7 bases, with 16 bases separating them. The CDR3 runs to 15 residues. Germline CDR1 SGHTA, CDR2 FQGNSA. The CDR3 sequence is CASSLGAGGAPGYTF. CDR3 bases: TGTGCCAGCAGCTTAGGTGCGGGTGGTGCTCCTGGCTACACCTTC.

The chain employs TRBV18 and TRBJ2-7; 16 bases map to TRBD2. V shed 6 bases and J 4 bases; nucleotides not matched to a gene: 9. The CDR3 loop spans 17 amino acids. Per germline, CDR1 KGHSH and CDR2 LQKENI. The CDR3 spells CASSAPGLAGGGYEQYF. As DNA, the CDR3 is TGTGCCAGCTCCGCACCGGGACTAGCGGGGGGGGGATACGAGCAGTACTTC.